This T cell receptor beta chain is from a study of vaccination and CD4 T cells after COVID-19. The treatment is: roughly 11-day PBMC culture with coronavirus spike peptide pools or control peptides (ViraFEST assay). The study sequenced cultured CD4+ T cell DNA using the Oncomine TCR Beta short-read assay. Via MiXCR, TCRdb re-called the PCR reads, giving one row per CDR3 protein. The table lists some 12,000 distinct CDR3 sequences, more than 30% of them singletons. This CDR3 spans 15 amino acids. Germline CDR1 reads MNHEY; CDR2 reads SMNVEV (reference sequence). V was clipped by 5 bases and J by 4 bases; unmatched bases: 6. By share, this clonotype counts as medium-sized. Its antigen is still unknown.

The specimen was cultured CD4+ T cells from blood. The TCR originated in a human donor with COVID-19. The chain recombines TRBV27 with TRBJ1-5; 9 nucleotides align to TRBD1. In DNA form, the CDR3 reads TGTGCCAGCAGTCCCACAGGGGGCCGGAATCAGCCCCAGCATTTT. This codes for CASSPTGGRNQPQHF.